This TCR beta chain was identified in a study of OX40 agonist ivuxolimab in advanced cancers. The overall study: Partial responses were achieved by three patients, one with hepatocellular carcinoma and two with cutaneous melanoma.

The study's findings and limits: Clonal expansion from baseline to week 6 occurred in both CD4+ and CD8+ T cells.

The germline gives CDR1 DFQATT, CDR2 SNEGSKA (reference sequence). This CDR3 contains 11 residues. Trimming took 4 bases from V and 7 from J, leaving 8 bases between them. Libraries were prepared by immunoSEQ multiplex PCR; TCRdb keeps only in-frame clonotypes and omits some of them. This table has about 54,000 clones, just over 90% appearing once. Of note for this clone: What it recognizes is unknown.

This sequence joins TRBV20-1 and TRBJ2-1, with a weak D call TRBD1 (5 bases). The origin of this receptor is an adult with an advanced solid tumor such as melanoma, head and neck, liver or kidney cancer. This specimen consisted of CD4+ or CD8+ T cells sorted from blood, obtained in a trial of the OX40 agonist ivuxolimab. The DNA of the CDR3 is TGCAGTGCTATTCAGGGAAATGAGCAGTTCTTC. As protein: CSAIQGNEQFF.